This TCR beta chain was sequenced during a study of human T cells and chemical hapten exposure. Whole-study context: The sensitizer, 2% DPC, was used on around 2 cm by around 2 cm of upper inner arm skin.

Stated time point: patch test 3, about 24 weeks after DPC sensitization. Stated treatment: therapeutic diphenylcyclopropenone sensitization with weekly scalp DPC. Many counts were recorded for this clonotype. The CDR3 runs 15 residues. Trimming took 7 bases from V and 6 from J; bases not matched to a gene: 6. Germline V lookup: CDR1 LNHDA, CDR2 SQIVND (reference sequence). TCRdb re-called the RACE reads through MiXCR, storing one row per CDR3 protein. The data contain 70,000 to 90,000 distinct CDR3 sequences, under 14% of them singletons. The sample consisted of whole blood, taken in connection with sensitization to the hapten diphenylcyclopropenone (DPC). This clonotype originated in a woman aged 45-65 years with alopecia areata. Some clones in this sample may be carry-over from other donors' samples. This rearrangement joins TRBV19 to TRBJ2-1; 13 nucleotides match TRBD2. CDR3 amino acids: CASTRTSGSFNEQFF. The CDR3, as DNA: TGTGCCAGTACTCGGACTAGCGGGAGTTTCAATGAGCAGTTCTTC.